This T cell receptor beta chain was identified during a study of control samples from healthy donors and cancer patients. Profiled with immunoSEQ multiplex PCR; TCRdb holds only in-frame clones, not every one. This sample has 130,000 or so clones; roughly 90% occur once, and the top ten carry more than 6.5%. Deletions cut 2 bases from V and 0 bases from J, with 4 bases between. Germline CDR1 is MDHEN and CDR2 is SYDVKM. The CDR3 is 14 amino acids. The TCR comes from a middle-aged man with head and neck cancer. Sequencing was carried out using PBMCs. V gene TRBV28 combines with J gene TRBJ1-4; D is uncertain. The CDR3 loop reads CASSLLSTNEKLFF. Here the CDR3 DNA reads TGTGCCAGCAGTTTACTCTCAACTAATGAAAAACTGTTTTTT.